Shown below are 11 T cell receptor beta chains from a single sample sequenced in a study of blood T cell repertoires in COVID-19. Assay: immunoSEQ multiplex PCR; the TCRdb copy retains only in-frame clones and omits some. The sample holds about 63,000 clones; around 84% are singletons and the top ten take more than 9%. The sample comprised peripheral blood. Receptors originate from a human donor in a cohort sampled during active COVID-19.

V usage is TRBV19 and J usage is TRBJ2-1; TRBD1 matches at 10 bases. The CDR3 loop spans 13 amino acids. Germline CDR1 reads LNHDA; CDR2 reads SQIVND (reference sequence). The V and J ends lost 3 bases and 13 bases, in that order; junction bases with no gene match: 6. The CDR3 region has the DNA TGTGCCAGTAGTATCTTGGGACAGGGGCTTCAGTTCTTC. It is translated as CASSILGQGLQFF.

V and J are TRBV18 and TRBJ2-7, with a weak D call TRBD1 (6 bases). The V end was cut by 3 bases, the J end by 3 bases, with 24 bases between. This CDR3 contains 18 residues. Germline V lookup: CDR1 KGHSH, CDR2 LQKENI. CDR3 DNA: TGTGCCAGCTCACCTCGGGCATGGGGGCTTGCTGGGGACTACGAGCAGTACTTC. Its translation is CASSPRAWGLAGDYEQYF.

The V and J genes are TRBV28 and TRBJ1-5; D gene ambiguous. The CDR3 sequence is 14 residues long. V was cut by 2 bases and J by 3 bases, with 8 bases left in between. Germline-derived CDR1 and CDR2 are MDHEN and SYDVKM. The CDR3 loop is CASSLRGYNQPQHF. The DNA for the CDR3 is TGTGCCAGCAGTTTAAGAGGGTACAATCAGCCCCAGCATTTT.

V usage is TRBV12-3 or TRBV12-4 and J usage is TRBJ2-7; TRBD1 matches at 9 bases. This CDR3 comprises 13 residues. Unmatched junction bases numbered 2, after V lost 5 bases and J lost 3 bases. CDR3 DNA sequence: TGTGCCAGCAGTCCGACAGGGGGCTACGAGCAGTACTTC. This translates into CASSPTGGYEQYF.

The chain couples TRBV30 to TRBJ1-2; 8 positions match TRBD1. CDR1 GTSNPN and CDR2 SVGIG come from the germline V gene (reference sequence). The CDR3 totals 12 residues. V was clipped by 7 bases and J by 6 bases; unmatched bases: 7. CDR3 in amino acids: CAFDRGFDGYTF. The CDR3, as DNA: TGTGCCTTTGACAGGGGTTTTGATGGCTACACCTTC.

The J gene is TRBJ2-1, the V gene TRBV7-8; 8 nucleotides match TRBD2. The V gene end was trimmed by 0 bases and the J gene end by 0 bases; junction bases not matched to a gene: 10. Germline assignment: CDR1 SGHVS and CDR2 FQNEAQ. The CDR3 contains 19 residues. In DNA, the CDR3 is TGTGCCAGCAGCTTAGCGGCACTAGCGGCCCGGAGCTCCTACAATGAGCAGTTCTTC. This gives the protein CASSLAALAARSSYNEQFF.

The V call is TRBV6-5, the J call TRBJ2-3; no definite D call. CDR1 is MNHEY and CDR2 is SVGAGI in the germline V gene. The V gene lost 7 bases and the J gene lost 5 bases, with 13 bases spanning the gap. The CDR3 loop spans 13 amino acids. The chain's CDR3 is CASIGDLGDTQYF. The CDR3 DNA sequence: TGTGCCAGCATTGGAGACCTCGGAGATACGCAGTATTTT.

This rearrangement joins TRBV19 to TRBJ2-1; perhaps TRBD2 as D (6 bases). In germline, CDR1 is LNHDA, CDR2 SQIVND (reference sequence). The CDR3 has 13 amino acids. V lost 4 bases, J lost 8 bases, and 12 bases lay in between. The CDR3 reads CASSRAAGDEQFF. CDR3 nucleotides: TGTGCCAGTAGTAGGGCAGCGGGCGATGAGCAGTTCTTC.

The chain links TRBV5-4 to TRBJ1-4, with 10 bases aligning to TRBD1. The CDR3 runs 15 residues. Germline V lookup: CDR1 SGHNT, CDR2 YYREEE (reference sequence). V lost 4 bases and J lost 8; bases outside the gene matches: 8. CDR3 protein: CASSPSQDRGEKLFF. For the CDR3, the DNA is TGTGCCAGCAGCCCTTCGCAGGACAGGGGGGAAAAACTGTTTTTT.

The rearrangement joins TRBV2 to TRBJ1-6; weak D call: TRBD1 (5 bases). The CDR3 spans 16 residues. The germline V gene has CDR1 SNHLY and CDR2 FYNNEI. V was clipped by 1 base and J by 9 bases, with 16 bases between them. The CDR3 loop reads CASSEVTVGAVSPLHF. In nucleotides, the CDR3 is TGTGCCAGCAGTGAAGTAACAGTAGGGGCAGTTTCACCCCTCCACTTT.

The genes are TRBV18 and TRBJ1-2; 8 bases are shared with TRBD1. Trimming removed 0 bases from V and 6 bases from J; junction bases left unmatched: 9. CDR1 is KGHSH, CDR2 LQKENI, per germline. The CDR3 contains 16 residues. The CDR3 region is CASSPPSRTGPDGYTF. The DNA of the CDR3 is TGTGCCAGCTCACCACCGTCAAGGACAGGGCCGGATGGCTACACCTTC.